Given below is one T cell receptor (beta chain) in context. What it binds is unknown. This entry comes from a study of STAT5B mutations in CD4+ large granular lymphocyte leukemia. Overall study: The CDR3 'QG' motif was associated with a particular HLA allele among healthy donors.

Per germline, CDR1 GTSNPN and CDR2 SVGIG (reference sequence). The CDR3 runs to 14 residues. The V and J ends lost 2 bases and 6 bases, in that order; junction bases with no gene match: 4. The assay was run at survey level. Generated by immunoSEQ multiplex PCR, the TCRdb table keeps only in-frame clones and is missing some. The table has 15,000 to 20,000 clones, roughly 80% seen once. Findings and caveats of the study: The CD4+ versus CD8+ T-LGLL clonality difference may reflect limited sample size.

V is TRBV30 and J is TRBJ2-2; 9 bases map to TRBD1. Source material: CD4+ T cells from blood buffy coats. The receptor was derived from a human donor in good health. DNA for the CDR3: TGTGCCTGGAGTTCAGGACAGGGGCCCGGGGAGCTGTTTTTT. It encodes CAWSSGQGPGELFF.